This T cell receptor (beta chain) was recorded in a study of T cell changes during pregnancy in multiple sclerosis. The CDR3 covers 13 residues. CDR1 is LGHNT, CDR2 FRNRAP, per germline. V shed 4 bases and J 11 bases; nucleotides not matched to a gene: 6. The assay was immunoSEQ multiplex PCR, and TCRdb's table has in-frame clones only and misses some. The data hold around 60,000 clones, with about nine tenths observed a single time. The clonotype was recovered from a female donor with multiple sclerosis, enrolled in a pregnancy study. The V call is TRBV12-5, the J call TRBJ1-5, with 9 bases matching TRBD1. The starting material was peripheral blood, obtained in the first trimester of pregnancy. CDR3 nucleotides: TGTGCTAGTGGTTCCCCAGGGACAGGGACCCAGCATTTT. Its translation is CASGSPGTGTQHF.